One sample yielded the 4 T cell receptor beta chains listed below, sequenced in a study of blood T cell repertoires in COVID-19. TCRdb's table, derived via immunoSEQ multiplex PCR, lists solely in-frame clones and lacks some. The table lists roughly 77,000 clones, less than 85% of them singletons, with around 5.2% in the top ten. The sample taken for sequencing was peripheral blood. These receptor sequences come from a woman between 65 and 79 years old with acute or convalescent COVID-19.

This rearrangement joins TRBV7-9 to TRBJ1-1, with TRBD1 matching over 10 bases. The V and J ends lost 6 bases and 5 bases, in that order; junction bases with no gene match: 12. The CDR3 length is 16 residues. The germline V gene has CDR1 SEHNR and CDR2 FQNEAQ (reference sequence). The CDR3 spells CASRRPLTGGGTEAFF. CDR3 nucleotide sequence: TGTGCCAGCAGACGACCATTGACAGGGGGCGGTACTGAAGCTTTCTTT.

CDR3 in amino acids: CATSRVSGGNEQFF. CDR3 DNA: TGTGCCACCAGCAGAGTTAGCGGGGGAAATGAGCAGTTCTTC. The chain couples TRBV15 to TRBJ2-1, with TRBD2 identical over 9 bases. Germline loops: CDR1 LNHNV, CDR2 YYDKDF (reference sequence). V shed 1 base and J 7 bases; nucleotides not matched to a gene: 2. The CDR3 has 14 amino acids.

This sequence joins TRBV15 and TRBJ2-5; possibly TRBD1 for D (6 bases). V lost 5 bases and J 4 bases, leaving 11 bases between the germline ends. The CDR3 extends over 13 amino acids. Germline CDR1 LNHNV, CDR2 YYDKDF (reference sequence). CDR3 sequence: CATSHRDRETQYF. CDR3 sequence (DNA): TGTGCCACCAGCCACAGGGACCGAGAGACCCAGTACTTC.

This clone was counted ten times or more. This rearrangement joins TRBV7-6 to TRBJ2-7, with 11 positions matching TRBD2. The CDR3 consists of 17 residues. From germline, CDR1 is SGHVS and CDR2 FNYEAQ. Losses at the gene ends were 5 bases for V and 3 bases for J; bases not matched to a gene: 12. CDR3 in DNA: TGTGCCAGCAGCCACCCAAAGGGGACTAGCGGACACTACGAGCAGTACTTC. This sequence encodes CASSHPKGTSGHYEQYF.